This T cell receptor (beta chain) was captured by sequencing in a study of response to subunit inactivated influenza vaccine listed by TCRdb under 2018. For the study in its entirety: Deep quantitative profiling of the T cell receptor repertoire was used in the study to follow responses to a trivalent subunit inactivated influenza vaccine.

The CDR3 has 14 amino acids, counting the end cysteine and phenylalanine. The read is trimmed to its CDR3 DNA, 42 bases read in frame from base 1. V is reduced by 2 bases and J by 4 bases, leaving a spacing of 12 bases between them. CDR1 and CDR2, per the germline V gene, are SGHRS and YFSETQ. Libraries were constructed by RT-PCR. TCRdb names Illumina HiSeq 2500 as the instrument used. TCRdb reprocessed the public reads (quality trimming at Q25 with fastp, clone calling with MiXCR) and kept in-frame beta chains. Every CDR3 protein is listed once, alongside the most common genes and DNA of its rows. This sample holds approximately 170,000 distinct CDR3 sequences; roughly an eighth were observed only once. Approximately 25% of the sample is held by the ten biggest clonotypes. The full study reports these points: The authors proposed that each seasonal influenza vaccination may bring in only a limited number of new T cells.

This clonotype was found many times. Which antigen it targets is not known. Base qualities are missing; no much larger clone stands one base away. The chain joins TRBV5-1 to TRBJ1-1; TRBD1 is possibly the D segment (6 matching bases). This sequence was found in a man aged 50 to 59 who received an inactivated influenza vaccine. Donor details come from another sample of the same person, matched by shared clones. Sequencing used CD8+ T cells sorted from PBMCs, obtained roughly 5 days after vaccination. The DNA reads TGCGCCAGCAGCTTAGGGGGTATGAGCACTGAAGCTTTCTTT. Translated, this gives CASSLGGMSTEAFF.